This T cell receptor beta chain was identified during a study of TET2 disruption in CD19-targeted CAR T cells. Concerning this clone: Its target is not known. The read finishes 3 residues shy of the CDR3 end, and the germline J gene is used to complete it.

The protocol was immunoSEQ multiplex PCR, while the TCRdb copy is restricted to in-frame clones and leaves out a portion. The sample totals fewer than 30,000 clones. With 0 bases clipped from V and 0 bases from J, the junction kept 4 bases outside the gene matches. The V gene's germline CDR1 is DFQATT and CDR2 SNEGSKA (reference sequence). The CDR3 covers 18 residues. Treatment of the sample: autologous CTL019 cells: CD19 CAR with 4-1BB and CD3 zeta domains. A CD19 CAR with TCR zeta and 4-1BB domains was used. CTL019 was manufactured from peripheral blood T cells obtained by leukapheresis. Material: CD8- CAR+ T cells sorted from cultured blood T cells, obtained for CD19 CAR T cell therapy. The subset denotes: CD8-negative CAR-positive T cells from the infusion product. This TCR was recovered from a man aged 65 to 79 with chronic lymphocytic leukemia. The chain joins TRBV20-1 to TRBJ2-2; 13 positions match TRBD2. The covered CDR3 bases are TGCAGTGCTAGAGATCGTACTAGCGGGGGGGCGAACACCGGGGAG. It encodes CSARDRTSGGANTGE. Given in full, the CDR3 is CSARDRTSGGANTGELFF.